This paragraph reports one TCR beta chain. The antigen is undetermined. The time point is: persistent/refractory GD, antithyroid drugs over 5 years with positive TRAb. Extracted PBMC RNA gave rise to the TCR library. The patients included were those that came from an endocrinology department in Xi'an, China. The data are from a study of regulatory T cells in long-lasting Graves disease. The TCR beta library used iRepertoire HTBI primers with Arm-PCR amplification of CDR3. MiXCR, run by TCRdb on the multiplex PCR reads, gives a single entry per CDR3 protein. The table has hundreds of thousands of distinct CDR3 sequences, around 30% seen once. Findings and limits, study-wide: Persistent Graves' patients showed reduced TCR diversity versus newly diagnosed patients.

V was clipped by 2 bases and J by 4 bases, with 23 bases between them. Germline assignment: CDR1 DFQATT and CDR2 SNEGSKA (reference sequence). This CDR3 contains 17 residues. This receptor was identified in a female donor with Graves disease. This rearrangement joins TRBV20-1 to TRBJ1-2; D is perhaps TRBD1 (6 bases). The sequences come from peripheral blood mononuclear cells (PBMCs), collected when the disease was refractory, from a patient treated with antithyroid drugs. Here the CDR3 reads CSARSPSEGGLFYGYTF. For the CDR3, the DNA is TGCAGTGCTAGAAGTCCTTCGGAAGGGGGGCTGTTCTATGGCTACACCTTC.